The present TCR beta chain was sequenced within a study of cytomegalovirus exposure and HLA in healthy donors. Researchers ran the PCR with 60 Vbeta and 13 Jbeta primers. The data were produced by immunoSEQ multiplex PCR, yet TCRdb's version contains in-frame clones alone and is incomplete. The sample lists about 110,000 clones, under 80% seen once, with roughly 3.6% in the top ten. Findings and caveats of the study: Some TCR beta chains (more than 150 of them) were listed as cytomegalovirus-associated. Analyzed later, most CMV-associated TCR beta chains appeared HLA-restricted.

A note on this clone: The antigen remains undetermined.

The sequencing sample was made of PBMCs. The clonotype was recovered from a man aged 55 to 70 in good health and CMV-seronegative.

CDR3: CAISPRDRGGYEQYF. CDR3 DNA sequence: TGTGCCATCAGTCCCCGGGACAGGGGAGGCTACGAGCAGTACTTC. The chain carries TRBV10-3 and TRBJ2-7; 10 nucleotides align to TRBD1. Germline V gene sequence: CDR1 ENHRY, CDR2 SYGVKD. Unmatched junction bases numbered 7, after V lost 5 bases and J lost 3 bases. CDR3 length: 15 amino acids.